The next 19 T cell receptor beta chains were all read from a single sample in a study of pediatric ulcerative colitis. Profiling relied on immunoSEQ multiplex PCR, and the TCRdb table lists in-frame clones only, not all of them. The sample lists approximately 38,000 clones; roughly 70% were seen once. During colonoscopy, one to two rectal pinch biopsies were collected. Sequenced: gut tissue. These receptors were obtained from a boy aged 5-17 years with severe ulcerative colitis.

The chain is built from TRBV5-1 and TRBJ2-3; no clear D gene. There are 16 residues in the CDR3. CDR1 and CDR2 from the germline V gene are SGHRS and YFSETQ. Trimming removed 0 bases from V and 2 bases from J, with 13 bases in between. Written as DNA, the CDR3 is TGCGCCAGCAGCTTGGCCGCGACGGCAGACACAGATACGCAGTATTTT. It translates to CASSLAATADTDTQYF.

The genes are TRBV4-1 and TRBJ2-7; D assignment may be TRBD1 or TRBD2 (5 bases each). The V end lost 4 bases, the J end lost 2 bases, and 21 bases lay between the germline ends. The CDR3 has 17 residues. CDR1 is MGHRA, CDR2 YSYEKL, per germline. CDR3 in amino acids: CASSPRPARDGTYEQYF. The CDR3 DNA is TGCGCCAGCAGCCCTCGACCGGCAAGGGACGGGACCTACGAGCAGTACTTC.

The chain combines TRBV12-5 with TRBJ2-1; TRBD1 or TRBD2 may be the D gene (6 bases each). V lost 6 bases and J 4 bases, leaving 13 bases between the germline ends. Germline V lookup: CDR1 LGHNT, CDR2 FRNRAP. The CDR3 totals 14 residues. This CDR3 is CASGELGGYNEQFF. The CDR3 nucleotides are TGTGCTAGTGGCGAACTAGGGGGGTACAATGAGCAGTTCTTC.

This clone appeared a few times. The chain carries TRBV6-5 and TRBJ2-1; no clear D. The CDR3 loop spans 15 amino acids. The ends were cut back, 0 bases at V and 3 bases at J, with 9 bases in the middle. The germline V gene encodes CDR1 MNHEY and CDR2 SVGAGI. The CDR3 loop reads CASSYSNGDYNEQFF. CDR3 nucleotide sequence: TGTGCCAGCAGTTACTCGAATGGGGACTACAATGAGCAGTTCTTC.

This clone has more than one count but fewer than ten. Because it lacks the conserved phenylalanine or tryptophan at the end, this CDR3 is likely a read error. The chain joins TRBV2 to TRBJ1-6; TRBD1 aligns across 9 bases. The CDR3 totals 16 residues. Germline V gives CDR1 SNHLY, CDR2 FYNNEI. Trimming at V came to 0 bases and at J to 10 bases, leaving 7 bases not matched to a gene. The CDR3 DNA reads TGTGCCAGCAGTGAAGCGGGACAGGGAAGTTACTCACCCCTCCACCTT. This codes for CASSEAGQGSYSPLHL.

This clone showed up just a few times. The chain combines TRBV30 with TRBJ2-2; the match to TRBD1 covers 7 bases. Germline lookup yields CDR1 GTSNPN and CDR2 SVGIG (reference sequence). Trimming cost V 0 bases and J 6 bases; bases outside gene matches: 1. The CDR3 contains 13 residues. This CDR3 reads CAWSVQGPGELFF. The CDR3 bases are TGTGCCTGGAGTGTACAGGGGCCCGGGGAGCTGTTTTTT. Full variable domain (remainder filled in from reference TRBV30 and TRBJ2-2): SQTIHQWPATLVQPVGSPLSLECTVEGTSNPNLYWYRQAAGRGLQLLFYSVGIGQISSEVPQNLSASRPQDRQFILSSKKLLLSDSGFYLCAWSVQGPGELFFGEGSRLTVL.

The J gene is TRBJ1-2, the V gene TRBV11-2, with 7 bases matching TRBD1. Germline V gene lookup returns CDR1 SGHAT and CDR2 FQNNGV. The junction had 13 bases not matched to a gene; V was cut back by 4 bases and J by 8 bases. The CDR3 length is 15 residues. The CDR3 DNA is TGTGCCAGCAGCTACGACCCACAGGGGATGTACGGCTACACCTTC. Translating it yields CASSYDPQGMYGYTF.

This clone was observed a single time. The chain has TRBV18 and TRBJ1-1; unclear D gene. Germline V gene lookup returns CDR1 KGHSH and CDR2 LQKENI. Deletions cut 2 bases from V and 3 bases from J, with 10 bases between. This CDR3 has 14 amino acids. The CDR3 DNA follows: TGTGCCAGCTCACCATCTGTGGGGTACACTGAAGCTTTCTTT. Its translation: CASSPSVGYTEAFF. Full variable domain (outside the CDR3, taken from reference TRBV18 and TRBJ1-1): NAGVMQNPRHLVRRRGQEARLRCSPMKGHSHVYWYRQLPEEGLKFMVYLQKENIIDESGMPKERFSAEFPKEGPSILRIQQVVRGDSAAYFCASSPSVGYTEAFFGQGTRLTVV.

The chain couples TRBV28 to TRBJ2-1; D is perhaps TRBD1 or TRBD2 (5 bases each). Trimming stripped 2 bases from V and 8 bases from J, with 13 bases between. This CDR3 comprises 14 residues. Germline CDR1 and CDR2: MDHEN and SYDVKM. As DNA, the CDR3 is TGTGCCAGCAGTTTAAGGCTAGAGGGACATGAGCAGTTCTTC. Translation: CASSLRLEGHEQFF. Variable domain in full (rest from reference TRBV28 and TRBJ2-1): DVKVTQSSRYLVKRTGEKVFLECVQDMDHENMFWYRQDPGLGLRLIYFSYDVKMKEKGDIPEGYSVSREKKERFSLILESASTNQTSMYLCASSLRLEGHEQFFGPGTRLTVL.

The CDR3 region has the DNA TGTGCCTGGGACATCGGTAGGGGCCAGTCGGCGTATAACTATGGCTACACCTTC. The encoded protein is CAWDIGRGQSAYNYGYTF. The rearrangement joins TRBV30 to TRBJ1-2; TRBD1 is a possible D gene (5 bases). Trimming pared 5 bases from V and 1 base from J, leaving 26 bases between. The CDR3 runs to 18 residues. CDR1 and CDR2 from the germline V gene are GTSNPN and SVGIG (reference sequence). Drawing the rest from reference TRBV30 and TRBJ1-2, the complete variable domain is SQTIHQWPATLVQPVGSPLSLECTVEGTSNPNLYWYRQAAGRGLQLLFYSVGIGQISSEVPQNLSASRPQDRQFILSSKKLLLSDSGFYLCAWDIGRGQSAYNYGYTFGSGTRLTVV.

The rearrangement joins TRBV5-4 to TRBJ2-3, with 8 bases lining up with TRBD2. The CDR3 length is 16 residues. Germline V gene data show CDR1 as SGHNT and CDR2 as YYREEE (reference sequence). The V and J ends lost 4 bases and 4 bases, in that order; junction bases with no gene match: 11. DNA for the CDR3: TGTGCCAGCAGCCAGCCCGGGGGGGGGCAGGCAGATACGCAGTATTTT. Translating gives CASSQPGGGQADTQYF.

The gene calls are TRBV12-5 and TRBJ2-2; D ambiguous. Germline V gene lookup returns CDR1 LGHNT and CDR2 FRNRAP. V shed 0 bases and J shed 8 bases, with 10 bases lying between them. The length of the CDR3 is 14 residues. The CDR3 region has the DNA TGTGCTAGTGGTTTGGTACCGAGTGGAGGGGAGCTGTTTTTT. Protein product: CASGLVPSGGELFF.

CDR3: CASRAGYEQYF. The CDR3 DNA reads as TGTGCCAGCAGGGCCGGCTACGAGCAGTACTTC. The chain combines TRBV6-1 with TRBJ2-7; D gene unclear. The ends were cut back, 6 bases at V and 3 bases at J, with 6 bases in the middle. Germline values: CDR1 MNHNS, CDR2 SASEGT. The CDR3 runs to 11 residues.

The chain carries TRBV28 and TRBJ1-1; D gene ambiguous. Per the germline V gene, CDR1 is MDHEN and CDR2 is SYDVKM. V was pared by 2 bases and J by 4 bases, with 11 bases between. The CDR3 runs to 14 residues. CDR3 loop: CASSLGRRGTEAFF. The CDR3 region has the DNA TGTGCCAGCAGTTTAGGCCGTAGAGGCACTGAAGCTTTCTTT.

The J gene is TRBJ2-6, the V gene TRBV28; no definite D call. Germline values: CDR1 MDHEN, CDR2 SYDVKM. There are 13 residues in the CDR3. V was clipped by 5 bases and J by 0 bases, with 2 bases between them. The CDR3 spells CASSTSGANVLTF. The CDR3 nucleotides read TGTGCCAGCAGTACCTCTGGGGCCAACGTCCTGACTTTC.

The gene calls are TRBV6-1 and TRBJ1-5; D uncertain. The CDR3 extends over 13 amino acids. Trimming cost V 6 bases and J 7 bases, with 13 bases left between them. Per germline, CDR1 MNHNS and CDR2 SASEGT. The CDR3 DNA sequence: TGTGCCAGCAGGGGCGCGCGGGTACAGCCCCAGCATTTT. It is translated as CASRGARVQPQHF.

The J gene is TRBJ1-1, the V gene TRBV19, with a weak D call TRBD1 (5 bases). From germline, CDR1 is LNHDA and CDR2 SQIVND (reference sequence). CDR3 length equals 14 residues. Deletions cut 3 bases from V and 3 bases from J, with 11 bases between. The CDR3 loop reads CASSIPDRYTEAFF. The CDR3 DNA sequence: TGTGCCAGTAGTATCCCTGACAGATACACTGAAGCTTTCTTT.

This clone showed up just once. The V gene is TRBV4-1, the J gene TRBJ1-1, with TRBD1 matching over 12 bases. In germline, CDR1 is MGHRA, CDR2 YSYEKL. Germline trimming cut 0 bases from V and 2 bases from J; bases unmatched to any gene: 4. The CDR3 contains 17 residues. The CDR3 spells CASSQDRDRGRNTEAFF. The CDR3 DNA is TGCGCCAGCAGCCAAGATCGGGACAGGGGGCGAAACACTGAAGCTTTCTTT.

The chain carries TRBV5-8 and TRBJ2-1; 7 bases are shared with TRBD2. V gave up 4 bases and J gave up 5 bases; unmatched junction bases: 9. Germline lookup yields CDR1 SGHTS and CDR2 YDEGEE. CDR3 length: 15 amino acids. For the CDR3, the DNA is TGTGCCAGCAGCCACGGACTAGTTAGTGACAATGAGCAGTTCTTC. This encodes CASSHGLVSDNEQFF.